A selection of T cell receptor beta chains follows, all from one sample in a study of vaccination effects on CD4 cells after COVID-19. Some clones are missing from TCRdb's copy, which holds only in-frame ones; the method was immunoSEQ multiplex PCR. Of approximately 22,000 clones detected, over 70% appear once; the ten largest clones hold approximately 40%. No antigens are known for them. The starting material was CD4+ T cells from PBMCs cultured with a peptide pool, obtained before COVID-19 vaccination. The source is a human donor who had a prior SARS-CoV-2 infection. CDR3s include the opening cysteine and the closing phenylalanine or tryptophan. Fields, in order: clone size, V gene, J gene, D gene, CDR3 DNA, CDR3 protein. A D gene is named only where the DNA matches it firmly. Clone size is not always given. Where it is, it says once, few, many or a class for expanded clones.

abundance: -
v_gene: TRBV5-6
j_gene: TRBJ1-2
d_gene: -
CDR3nt: TGTGCCAGCAGCTTGGGTCCAGACACCTTCGACTATGGCTACACCTTC
CDR3aa: CASSLGPDTFDYGYTF

abundance: -
v_gene: TRBV19
j_gene: TRBJ2-2
d_gene: -
CDR3nt: TGTGCCAGTTCACCCAGGGGCACCGGGGAGCTGTTTTTT
CDR3aa: CASSPRGTGELFF

abundance: -
v_gene: TRBV12-5
j_gene: TRBJ2-2
d_gene: -
CDR3nt: TGTGCTAGTGGTTTTGCGGGACTTGCCACCGGGGAGCTGTTTTTT
CDR3aa: CASGFAGLATGELFF

abundance: few
v_gene: TRBV5-4
j_gene: TRBJ2-3
d_gene: TRBD1
CDR3nt: TGTGCCAGCCAAAGGATACAGGGGGCAGGAGATACGCAGTATTTT
CDR3aa: CASQRIQGAGDTQYF

abundance: -
v_gene: TRBV6-5
j_gene: TRBJ1-3
d_gene: -
CDR3nt: TGTGCCAGCAGTTACCCCCAGAGTGTTGGAAACACCATATATTTT
CDR3aa: CASSYPQSVGNTIYF

abundance: -
v_gene: TRBV11-1
j_gene: TRBJ2-1
d_gene: -
CDR3nt: TGTGCCAGCAGCTTAATTTTAAGACTCAATGAGCAGTTCTTC
CDR3aa: CASSLILRLNEQFF

abundance: -
v_gene: TRBV27
j_gene: TRBJ2-1
d_gene: -
CDR3nt: TGTGCCAGCAGTTTTTACTACAGGGCAAGCTCCTACAATGAGCAGTTCTTC
CDR3aa: CASSFYYRASSYNEQFF

abundance: -
v_gene: TRBV24-1
j_gene: TRBJ1-5
d_gene: -
CDR3nt: TGTGCCACCGCGAAGGGGCGGTGGCAGCCCCAGCATTTT
CDR3aa: CATAKGRWQPQHF

abundance: -
v_gene: TRBV7-3
j_gene: TRBJ2-1
d_gene: TRBD2
CDR3nt: TGTGCCAGCAGCATAACGAGCGGGAGCTCCTACAATGAGCAGTTCTTC
CDR3aa: CASSITSGSSYNEQFF

abundance: -
v_gene: TRBV7-6
j_gene: TRBJ2-2
d_gene: TRBD2
CDR3nt: TGTGCCAGCAGCCCAAGGACTAGCGGGAGCGCCGGGGAGCTGTTTTTT
CDR3aa: CASSPRTSGSAGELFF

abundance: -
v_gene: TRBV28
j_gene: TRBJ2-3
d_gene: -
CDR3nt: TGTGCCACCCGAGGGGCCATGAGCACAGATACGCAGTATTTT
CDR3aa: CATRGAMSTDTQYF

abundance: -
v_gene: TRBV19
j_gene: TRBJ2-1
d_gene: -
CDR3nt: TGTGCCAGTAAATCCTACAATGAGCAGTTCTTC
CDR3aa: CASKSYNEQFF

abundance: -
v_gene: TRBV30
j_gene: TRBJ2-7
d_gene: -
CDR3nt: TGTGCCTGGCAGTGGTGGGAGGGGGGAACCTACGAGCAGTACTTC
CDR3aa: CAWQWWEGGTYEQYF

abundance: -
v_gene: TRBV7-9
j_gene: TRBJ2-1
d_gene: TRBD1
CDR3nt: TGTGCCAGCAGCCTTGACAGGGTGCACAATGAGCAGTTCTTC
CDR3aa: CASSLDRVHNEQFF

abundance: -
v_gene: TRBV15
j_gene: TRBJ2-3
d_gene: -
CDR3nt: TGTGCCACCACCCCCCGGGCGTTCGCAGATACGCAGTATTTT
CDR3aa: CATTPRAFADTQYF

abundance: few
v_gene: TRBV6-2/TRBV6-3
j_gene: TRBJ1-1
d_gene: -
CDR3nt: TGTGCCAGCAGTTACTCCCCAGCGAACACTGAAGCTTTCTTT
CDR3aa: CASSYSPANTEAFF

abundance: -
v_gene: TRBV3-1/TRBV3-2
j_gene: TRBJ2-5
d_gene: TRBD2
CDR3nt: TGTGCCAGCAGCCAAGAAGCTCTTGTGCCTAGCGGGGGGAACGTCCTGGAGACCCAGTACTTC
CDR3aa: CASSQEALVPSGGNVLETQYF